This T cell receptor beta chain was obtained from a study of T cell repertoires in cytomegalovirus infection. Overall study: TCR beta signatures that were public indicated CMV infection and matching HLA type.

Comments on this clonotype: Its antigen is not known.

Via MiXCR, TCRdb re-called the reads, giving one row per CDR3 protein. The profile covers approximately 400,000 distinct CDR3 sequences, with approximately 33% appearing a single time and around 13% taken by the ten largest. Study-level results: Summed frequency of public TCR beta families distinguished CMV carriers with the relevant HLA. Dominating the ex vivo response were TCR beta clonotypes that were CMV-specific and HLA-C-restricted.

The CDR3 runs to 15 residues. Germline-derived CDR1 and CDR2 are SGHNT and YYREEE (reference sequence). J was trimmed by 9 bases and V by 4 bases; bases with no gene match: 12. This TCR was sampled from a human donor in good health (CMV status not recorded). Some clones in this sample may be carry-over from other donors' samples. The chain links TRBV5-4 to TRBJ2-1; 8 positions match TRBD2. Sequences were obtained from PBMCs. The CDR3, as DNA: TGTGCCAGCAGCCCTGGGGGTTTAGCGGGGAGTGAGCAGTTCTTC. Its translation: CASSPGGLAGSEQFF.